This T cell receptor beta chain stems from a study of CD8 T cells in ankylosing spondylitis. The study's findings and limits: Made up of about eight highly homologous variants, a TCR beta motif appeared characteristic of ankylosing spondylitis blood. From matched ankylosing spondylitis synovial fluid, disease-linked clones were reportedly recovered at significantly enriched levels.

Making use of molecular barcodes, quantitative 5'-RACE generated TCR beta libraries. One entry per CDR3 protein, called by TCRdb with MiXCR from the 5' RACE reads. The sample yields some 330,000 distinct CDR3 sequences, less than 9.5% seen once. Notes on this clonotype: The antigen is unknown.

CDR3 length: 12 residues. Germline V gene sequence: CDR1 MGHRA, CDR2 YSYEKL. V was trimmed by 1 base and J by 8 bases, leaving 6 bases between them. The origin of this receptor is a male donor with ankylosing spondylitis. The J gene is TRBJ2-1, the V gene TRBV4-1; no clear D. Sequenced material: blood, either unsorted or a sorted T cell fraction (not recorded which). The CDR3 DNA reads TGCGCCAGCAGCCAAGTAAACGATGAGCAGTTCTTC. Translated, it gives CASSQVNDEQFF.